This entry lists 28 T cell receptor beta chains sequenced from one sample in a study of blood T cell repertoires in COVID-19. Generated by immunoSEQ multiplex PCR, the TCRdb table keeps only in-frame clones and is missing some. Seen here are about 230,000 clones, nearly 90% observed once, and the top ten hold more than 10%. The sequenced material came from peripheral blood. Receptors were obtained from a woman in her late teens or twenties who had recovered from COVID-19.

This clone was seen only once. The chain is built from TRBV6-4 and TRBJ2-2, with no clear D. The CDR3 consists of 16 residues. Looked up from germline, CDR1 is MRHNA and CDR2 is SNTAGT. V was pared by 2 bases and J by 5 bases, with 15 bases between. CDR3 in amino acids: CASSDGQQGTTGELFF. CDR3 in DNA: TGTGCCAGCAGTGACGGGCAGCAAGGAACAACCGGGGAGCTGTTTTTT.

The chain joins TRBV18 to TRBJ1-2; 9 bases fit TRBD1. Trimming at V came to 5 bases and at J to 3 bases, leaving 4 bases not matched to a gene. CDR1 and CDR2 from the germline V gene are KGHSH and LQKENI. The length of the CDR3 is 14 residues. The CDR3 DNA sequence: TGTGCCAGCTCAGCGGACAGGGGCGACTATGGCTACACCTTC. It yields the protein CASSADRGDYGYTF.

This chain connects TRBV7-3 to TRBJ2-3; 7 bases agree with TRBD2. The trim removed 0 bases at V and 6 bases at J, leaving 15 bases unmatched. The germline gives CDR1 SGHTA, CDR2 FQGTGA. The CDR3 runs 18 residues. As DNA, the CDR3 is TGTGCCAGCAGCTTAACAGTCGGGGGAGCGGGAATAGAGGATACGCAGTATTTT. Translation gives CASSLTVGGAGIEDTQYF. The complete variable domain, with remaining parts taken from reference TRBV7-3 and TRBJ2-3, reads GAGVSQTPSNKVTEKGKYVELRCDPISGHTALYWYRQSLGQGPEFLIYFQGTGAADDSGLPNDRFFAVRPEGSVSTLKIQRTERGDSAVYLCASSLTVGGAGIEDTQYFGPGTRLTVL.

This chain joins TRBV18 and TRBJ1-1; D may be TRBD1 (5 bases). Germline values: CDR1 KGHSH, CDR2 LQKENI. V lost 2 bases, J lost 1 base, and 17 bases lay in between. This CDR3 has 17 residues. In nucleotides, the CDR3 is TGTGCCAGCTCACCAAGGTCAGCGGGGACTTCGAACACTGAAGCTTTCTTT. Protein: CASSPRSAGTSNTEAFF.

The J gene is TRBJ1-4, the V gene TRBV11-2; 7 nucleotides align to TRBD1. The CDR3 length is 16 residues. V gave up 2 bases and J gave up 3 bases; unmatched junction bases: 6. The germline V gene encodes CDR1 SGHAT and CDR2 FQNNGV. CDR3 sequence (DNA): TGTGCCAGCAGCTTAAAATCAGGGGGTGCTAATGAAAAACTGTTTTTT. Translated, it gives CASSLKSGGANEKLFF. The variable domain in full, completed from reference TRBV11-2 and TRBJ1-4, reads EAGVAQSPRYKIIEKRQSVAFWCNPISGHATLYWYQQILGQGPKLLIQFQNNGVVDDSQLPKDRFSAERLKGVDSTLKIQPAKLEDSAVYLCASSLKSGGANEKLFFGSGTQLSVL.

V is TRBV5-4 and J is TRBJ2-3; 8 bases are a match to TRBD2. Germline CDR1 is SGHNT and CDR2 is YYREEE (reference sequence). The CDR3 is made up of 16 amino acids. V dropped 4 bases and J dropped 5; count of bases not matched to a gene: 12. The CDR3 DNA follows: TGTGCCAGCAGCCGGCCCTTGGCGGGAGGAGGAGATACGCAGTATTTT. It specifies CASSRPLAGGGDTQYF.

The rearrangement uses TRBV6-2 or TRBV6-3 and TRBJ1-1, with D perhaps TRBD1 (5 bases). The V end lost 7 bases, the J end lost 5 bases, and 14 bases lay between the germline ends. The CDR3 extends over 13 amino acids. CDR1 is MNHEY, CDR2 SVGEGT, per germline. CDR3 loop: CASTPPGGTEAFF. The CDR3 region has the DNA TGTGCCAGCACCCCACCCGGGGGGACTGAAGCTTTCTTT.

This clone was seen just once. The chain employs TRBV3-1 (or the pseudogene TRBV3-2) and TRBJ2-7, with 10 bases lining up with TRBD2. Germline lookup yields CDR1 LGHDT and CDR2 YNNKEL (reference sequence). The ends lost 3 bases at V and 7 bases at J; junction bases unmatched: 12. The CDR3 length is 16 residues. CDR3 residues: CASSQGGNSGRREQYF. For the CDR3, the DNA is TGTGCCAGCAGCCAGGGCGGGAATAGCGGGAGGAGGGAGCAGTACTTC.

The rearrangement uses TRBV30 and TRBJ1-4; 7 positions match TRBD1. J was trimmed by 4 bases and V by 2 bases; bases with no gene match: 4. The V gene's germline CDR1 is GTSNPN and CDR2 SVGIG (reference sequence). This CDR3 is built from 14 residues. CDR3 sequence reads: CAWSLRGSNEKLFF. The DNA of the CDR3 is TGTGCCTGGAGTCTCAGGGGGAGTAATGAAAAACTGTTTTTT.

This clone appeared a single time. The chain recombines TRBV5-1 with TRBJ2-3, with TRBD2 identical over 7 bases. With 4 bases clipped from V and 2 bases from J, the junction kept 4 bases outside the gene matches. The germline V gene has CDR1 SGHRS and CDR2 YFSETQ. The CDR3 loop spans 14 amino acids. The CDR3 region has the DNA TGCGCCAGCAGCGGAGCGGGAACCACAGATACGCAGTATTTT. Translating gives CASSGAGTTDTQYF.

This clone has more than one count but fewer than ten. CDR3 sequence reads: CASSLAGRQETQYF. CDR3 DNA: TGTGCCAGCAGCTTAGCGGGCAGACAAGAGACCCAGTACTTC. The chain recombines TRBV7-9 with TRBJ2-5; D unresolved. The CDR3 has 14 residues. Germline-derived CDR1 and CDR2 are SEHNR and FQNEAQ (reference sequence). V was trimmed by 0 bases and J by 2 bases, leaving 7 bases between them.

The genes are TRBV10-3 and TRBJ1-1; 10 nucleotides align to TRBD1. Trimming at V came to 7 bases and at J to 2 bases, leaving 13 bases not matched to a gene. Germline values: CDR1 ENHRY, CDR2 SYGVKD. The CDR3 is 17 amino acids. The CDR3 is CAINPRRTGGANTEAFF. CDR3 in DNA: TGTGCCATCAACCCCCGACGGACAGGGGGTGCAAACACTGAAGCTTTCTTT.

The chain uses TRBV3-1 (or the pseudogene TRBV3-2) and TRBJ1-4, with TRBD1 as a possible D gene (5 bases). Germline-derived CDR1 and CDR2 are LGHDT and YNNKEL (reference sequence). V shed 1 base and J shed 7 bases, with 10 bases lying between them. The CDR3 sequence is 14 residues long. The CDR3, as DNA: TGTGCCAGCAGCCAAGGGGGAAGGGGTGAAAAACTGTTTTTT. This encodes CASSQGGRGEKLFF.

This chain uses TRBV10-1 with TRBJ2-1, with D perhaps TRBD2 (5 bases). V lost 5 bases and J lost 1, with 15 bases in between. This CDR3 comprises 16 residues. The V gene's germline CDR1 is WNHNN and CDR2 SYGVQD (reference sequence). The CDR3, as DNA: TGCGCCAGCAGTCGAGAGGGCTACACGTCCTACAATGAGCAGTTCTTC. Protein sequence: CASSREGYTSYNEQFF.

The CDR3 spells CASGLAGAEAFF. CDR3 nucleotide sequence: TGTGCTAGTGGTTTGGCAGGGGCGGAAGCTTTCTTT. The chain joins TRBV12-5 to TRBJ1-1, with D possibly TRBD1 on 6 matching bases. The germline gives CDR1 LGHNT, CDR2 FRNRAP. This CDR3 has 12 amino acids. Trimming took 1 base from V and 8 from J, leaving 8 bases between them.

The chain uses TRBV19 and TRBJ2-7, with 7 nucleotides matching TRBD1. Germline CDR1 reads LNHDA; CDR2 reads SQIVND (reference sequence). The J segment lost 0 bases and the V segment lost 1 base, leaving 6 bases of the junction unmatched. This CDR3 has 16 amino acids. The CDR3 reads CASSIVTGMGSYEQYF. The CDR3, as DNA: TGTGCCAGTAGTATAGTGACAGGGATGGGCTCCTACGAGCAGTACTTC.

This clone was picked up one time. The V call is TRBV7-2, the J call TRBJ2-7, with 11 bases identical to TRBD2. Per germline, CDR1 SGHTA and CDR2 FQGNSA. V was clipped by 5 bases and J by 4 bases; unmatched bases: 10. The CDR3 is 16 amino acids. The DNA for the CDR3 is TGTGCCAGCAGCCAGTTAACCGGGACTAGCGGTTACGAGCAGTACTTC. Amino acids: CASSQLTGTSGYEQYF.

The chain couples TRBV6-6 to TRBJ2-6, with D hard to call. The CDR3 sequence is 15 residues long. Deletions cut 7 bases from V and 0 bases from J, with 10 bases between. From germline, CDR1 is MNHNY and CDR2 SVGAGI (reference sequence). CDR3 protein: CASTHGNSGANVLTF. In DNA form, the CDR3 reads TGTGCCAGCACTCACGGTAACTCTGGGGCCAACGTCCTGACTTTC.

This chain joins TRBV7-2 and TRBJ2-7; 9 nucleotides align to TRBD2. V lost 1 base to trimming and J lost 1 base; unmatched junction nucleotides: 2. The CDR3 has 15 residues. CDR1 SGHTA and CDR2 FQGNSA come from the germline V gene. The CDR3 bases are TGTGCCAGCAGCTTAGGACTAGCGGTTTCCTACGAGCAGTACTTC. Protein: CASSLGLAVSYEQYF.

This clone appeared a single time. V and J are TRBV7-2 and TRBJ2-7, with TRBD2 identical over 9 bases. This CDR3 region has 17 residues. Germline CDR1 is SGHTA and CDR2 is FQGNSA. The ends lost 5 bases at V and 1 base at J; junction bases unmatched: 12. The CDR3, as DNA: TGTGCCAGCAGCCACCTTTTTGGCGGGAGGGAGTCCTACGAGCAGTACTTC. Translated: CASSHLFGGRESYEQYF.

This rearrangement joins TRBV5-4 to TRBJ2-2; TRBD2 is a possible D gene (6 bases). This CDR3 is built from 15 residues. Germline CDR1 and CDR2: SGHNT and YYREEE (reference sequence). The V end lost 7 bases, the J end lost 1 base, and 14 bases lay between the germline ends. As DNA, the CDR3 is TGTGCCAGCGGGGGGTGGCGGGAGAACACCGGGGAGCTGTTTTTT. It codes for CASGGWRENTGELFF.

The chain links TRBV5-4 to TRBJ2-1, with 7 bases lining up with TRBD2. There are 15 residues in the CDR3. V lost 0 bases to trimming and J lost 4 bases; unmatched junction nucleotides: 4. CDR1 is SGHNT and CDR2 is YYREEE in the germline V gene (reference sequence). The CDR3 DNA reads TGTGCCAGCAGCTTGGGCGGGAGAACGTACAATGAGCAGTTCTTC. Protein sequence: CASSLGGRTYNEQFF.

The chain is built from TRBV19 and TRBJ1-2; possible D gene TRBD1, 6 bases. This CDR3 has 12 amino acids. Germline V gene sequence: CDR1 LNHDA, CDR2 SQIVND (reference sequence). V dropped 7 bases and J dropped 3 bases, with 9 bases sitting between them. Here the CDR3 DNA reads TGTGCCAGTAAAAGACAGGACTATGGCTACACCTTC. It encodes CASKRQDYGYTF.

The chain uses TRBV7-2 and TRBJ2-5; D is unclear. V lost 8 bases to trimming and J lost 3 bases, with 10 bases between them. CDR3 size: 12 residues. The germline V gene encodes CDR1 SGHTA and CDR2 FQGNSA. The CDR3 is CASELKKETQYF. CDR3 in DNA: TGTGCCAGCGAGCTCAAAAAAGAGACCCAGTACTTC.

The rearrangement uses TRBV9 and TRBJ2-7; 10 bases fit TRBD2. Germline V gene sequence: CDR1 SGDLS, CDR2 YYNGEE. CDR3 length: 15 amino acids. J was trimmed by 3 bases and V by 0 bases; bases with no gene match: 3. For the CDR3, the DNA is TGTGCCAGCAGCGTAGGGACTAGCGGTGACTACGAGCAGTACTTC. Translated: CASSVGTSGDYEQYF.

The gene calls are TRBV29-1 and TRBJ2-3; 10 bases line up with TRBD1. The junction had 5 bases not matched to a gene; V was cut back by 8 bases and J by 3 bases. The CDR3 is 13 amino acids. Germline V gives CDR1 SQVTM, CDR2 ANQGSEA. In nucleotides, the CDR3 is TGCAGCACGACAGGGGGCGGGACAGATACGCAGTATTTT. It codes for CSTTGGGTDTQYF.

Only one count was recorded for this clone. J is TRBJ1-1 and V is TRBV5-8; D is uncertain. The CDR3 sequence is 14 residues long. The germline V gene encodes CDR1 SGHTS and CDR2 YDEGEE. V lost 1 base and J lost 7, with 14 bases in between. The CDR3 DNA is TGTGCCAGCAGCTTGATTCGGGGTTCAAGTGAAGCTTTCTTT. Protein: CASSLIRGSSEAFF.

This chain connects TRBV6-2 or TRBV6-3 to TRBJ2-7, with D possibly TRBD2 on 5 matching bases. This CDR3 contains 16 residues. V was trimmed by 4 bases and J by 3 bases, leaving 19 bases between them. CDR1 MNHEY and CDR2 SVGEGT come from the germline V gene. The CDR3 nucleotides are TGTGCCAGCAGTTCCCGTGAGAGACCCGGGGACTACGAGCAGTACTTC. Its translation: CASSSRERPGDYEQYF.